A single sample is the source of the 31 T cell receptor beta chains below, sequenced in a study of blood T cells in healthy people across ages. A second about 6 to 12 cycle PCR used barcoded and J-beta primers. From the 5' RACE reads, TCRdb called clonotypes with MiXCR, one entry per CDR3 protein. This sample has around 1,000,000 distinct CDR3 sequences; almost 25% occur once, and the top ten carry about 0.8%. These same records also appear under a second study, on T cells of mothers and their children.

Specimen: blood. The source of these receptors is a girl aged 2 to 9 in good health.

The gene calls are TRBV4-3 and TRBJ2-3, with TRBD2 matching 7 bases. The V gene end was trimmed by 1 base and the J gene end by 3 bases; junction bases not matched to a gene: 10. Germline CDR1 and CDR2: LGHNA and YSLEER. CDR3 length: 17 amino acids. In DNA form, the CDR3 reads TGCGCCAGCAGCCAAGGCATTCCAGCGGGGCTAACAGATACGCAGTATTTT. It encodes CASSQGIPAGLTDTQYF.

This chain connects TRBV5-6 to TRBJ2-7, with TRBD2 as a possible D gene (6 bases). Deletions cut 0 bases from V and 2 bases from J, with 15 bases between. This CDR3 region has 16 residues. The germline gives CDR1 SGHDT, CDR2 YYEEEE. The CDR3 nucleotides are TGTGCCAGCAGCTTGGGGCCGGGAGTGGGAGCCTACGAGCAGTACTTC. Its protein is CASSLGPGVGAYEQYF.

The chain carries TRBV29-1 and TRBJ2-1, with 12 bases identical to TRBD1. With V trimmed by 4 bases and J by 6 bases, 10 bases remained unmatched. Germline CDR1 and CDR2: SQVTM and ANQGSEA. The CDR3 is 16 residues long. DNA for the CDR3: TGCAGCGTTGCCTTTTTACCGGGACAGGGGGCCAATGAGCAGTTCTTC. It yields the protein CSVAFLPGQGANEQFF.

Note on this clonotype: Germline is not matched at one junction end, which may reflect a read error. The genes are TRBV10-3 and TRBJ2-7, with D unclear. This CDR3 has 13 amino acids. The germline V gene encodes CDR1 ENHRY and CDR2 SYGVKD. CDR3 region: CAISESNEMEHYF. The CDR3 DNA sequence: TGTGCCATCAGTGAGTCAAACGAAATGGAGCACTACTTC.

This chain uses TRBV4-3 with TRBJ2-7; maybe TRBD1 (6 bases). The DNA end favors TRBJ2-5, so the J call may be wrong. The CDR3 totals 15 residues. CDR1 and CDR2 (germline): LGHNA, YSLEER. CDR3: CASPTGYVAQETQYF. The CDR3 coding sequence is TGCGCCAGTCCAACAGGGTACGTCGCACAAGAGACCCAGTACTTC.

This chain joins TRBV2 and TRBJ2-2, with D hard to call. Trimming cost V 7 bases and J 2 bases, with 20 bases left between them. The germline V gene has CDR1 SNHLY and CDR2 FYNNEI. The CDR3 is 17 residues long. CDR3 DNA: TGTGCCAGCACCACCCAAGTGGGTAACATAAACACCGGGGAGCTGTTTTTT. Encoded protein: CASTTQVGNINTGELFF.

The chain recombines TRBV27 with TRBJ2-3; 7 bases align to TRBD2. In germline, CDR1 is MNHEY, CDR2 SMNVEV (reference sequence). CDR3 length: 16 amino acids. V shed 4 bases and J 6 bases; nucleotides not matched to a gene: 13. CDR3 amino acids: CASSSIAGPPIDTQYF. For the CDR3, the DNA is TGTGCCAGCAGTTCCATAGCGGGCCCTCCTATCGATACGCAGTATTTT.

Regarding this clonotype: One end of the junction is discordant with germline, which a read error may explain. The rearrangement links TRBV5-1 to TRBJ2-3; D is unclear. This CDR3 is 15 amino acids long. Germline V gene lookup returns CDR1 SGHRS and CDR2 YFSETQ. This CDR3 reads CASSLSGASTDTQYF. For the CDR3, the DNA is TGTGCCAGCAGTTTATCAGGCGCGAGCACAGATACGCAGTATTTT.

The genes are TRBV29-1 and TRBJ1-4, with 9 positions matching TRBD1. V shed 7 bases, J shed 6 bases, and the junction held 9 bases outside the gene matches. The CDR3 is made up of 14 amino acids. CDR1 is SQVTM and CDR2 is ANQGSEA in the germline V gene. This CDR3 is CSALEGTGYEKLFF. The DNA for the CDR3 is TGCAGCGCCTTGGAGGGGACAGGGTATGAAAAACTGTTTTTT.

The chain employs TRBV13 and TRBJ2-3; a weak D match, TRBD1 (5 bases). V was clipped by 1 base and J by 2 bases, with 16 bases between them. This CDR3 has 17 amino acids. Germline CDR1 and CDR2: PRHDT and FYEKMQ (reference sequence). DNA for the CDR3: TGTGCCAGCAGCTTAGAGAACAGGCTCACATCCACAGATACGCAGTATTTT. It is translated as CASSLENRLTSTDTQYF.

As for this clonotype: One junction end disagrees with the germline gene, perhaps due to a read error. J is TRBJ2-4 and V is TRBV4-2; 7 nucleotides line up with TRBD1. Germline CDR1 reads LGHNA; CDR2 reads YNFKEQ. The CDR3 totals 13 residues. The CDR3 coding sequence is TGTGCCAGCAGCCAAGATCAAAGAGACAGGGTTTCCTTC. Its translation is CASSQDQRDRVSF.

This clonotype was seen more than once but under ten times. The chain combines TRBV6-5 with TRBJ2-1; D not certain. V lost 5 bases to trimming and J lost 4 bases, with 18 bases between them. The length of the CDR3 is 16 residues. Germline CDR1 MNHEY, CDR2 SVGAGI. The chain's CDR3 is CASSPLGPQAYNEQFF. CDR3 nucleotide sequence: TGTGCCAGCAGTCCACTCGGACCCCAGGCGTACAATGAGCAGTTCTTC.

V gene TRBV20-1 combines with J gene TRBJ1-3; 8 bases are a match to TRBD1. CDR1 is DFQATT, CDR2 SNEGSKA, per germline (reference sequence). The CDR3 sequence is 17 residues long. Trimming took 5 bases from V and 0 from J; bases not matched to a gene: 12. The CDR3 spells CSAGGPKTGVSGNTIYF. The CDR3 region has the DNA TGCAGTGCTGGAGGCCCGAAGACAGGGGTCTCTGGAAACACCATATATTTT.

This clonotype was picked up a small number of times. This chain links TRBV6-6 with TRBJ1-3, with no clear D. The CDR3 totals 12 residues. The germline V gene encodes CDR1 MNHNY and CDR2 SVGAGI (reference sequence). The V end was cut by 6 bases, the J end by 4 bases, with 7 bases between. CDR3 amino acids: CASRIQGNTIYF. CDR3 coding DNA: TGTGCCAGCAGAATACAGGGAAACACCATATATTTT.

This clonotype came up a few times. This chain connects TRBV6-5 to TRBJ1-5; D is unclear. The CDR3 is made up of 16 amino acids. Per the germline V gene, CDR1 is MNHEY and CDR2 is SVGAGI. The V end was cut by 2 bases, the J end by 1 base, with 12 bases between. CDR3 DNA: TGTGCCAGCAGTTACGGGAGCCCGGGAAGCAATCAGCCCCAGCATTTT. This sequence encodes CASSYGSPGSNQPQHF.

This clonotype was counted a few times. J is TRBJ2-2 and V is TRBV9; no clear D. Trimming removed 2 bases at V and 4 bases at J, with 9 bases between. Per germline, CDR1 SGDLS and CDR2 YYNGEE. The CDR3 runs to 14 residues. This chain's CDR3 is CASSVVHATGELFF. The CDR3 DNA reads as TGTGCCAGCAGCGTTGTCCACGCCACCGGGGAGCTGTTTTTT.

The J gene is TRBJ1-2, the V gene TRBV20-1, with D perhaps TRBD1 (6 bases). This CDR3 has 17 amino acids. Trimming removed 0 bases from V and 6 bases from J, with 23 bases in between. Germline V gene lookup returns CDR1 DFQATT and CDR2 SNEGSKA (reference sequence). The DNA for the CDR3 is TGCAGTGCTAGAGAGCCTCCCCAGGGGAGCTATACTGATGGCTACACCTTC. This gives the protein CSAREPPQGSYTDGYTF.

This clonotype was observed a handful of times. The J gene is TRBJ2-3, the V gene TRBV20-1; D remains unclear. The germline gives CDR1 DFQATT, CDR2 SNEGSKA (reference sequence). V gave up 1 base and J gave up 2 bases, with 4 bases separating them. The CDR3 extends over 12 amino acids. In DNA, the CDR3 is TGCAGTGCTAGAGCCCCCACAGATACGCAGTATTTT. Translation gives CSARAPTDTQYF.

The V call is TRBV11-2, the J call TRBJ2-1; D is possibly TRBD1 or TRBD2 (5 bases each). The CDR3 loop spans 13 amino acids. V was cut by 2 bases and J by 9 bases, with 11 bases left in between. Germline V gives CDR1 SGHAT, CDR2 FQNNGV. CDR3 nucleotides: TGTGCCAGCAGCTTAATTCGAGGGGCTGAGCAGTTCTTC. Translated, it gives CASSLIRGAEQFF.

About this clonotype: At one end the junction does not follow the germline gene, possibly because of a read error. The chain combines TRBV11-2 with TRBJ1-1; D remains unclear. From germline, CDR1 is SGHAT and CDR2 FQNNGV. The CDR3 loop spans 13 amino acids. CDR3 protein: CASSLALNTGAFF. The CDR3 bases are TGTGCCAGCAGCTTGGCCTTGAACACTGGAGCTTTCTTT.

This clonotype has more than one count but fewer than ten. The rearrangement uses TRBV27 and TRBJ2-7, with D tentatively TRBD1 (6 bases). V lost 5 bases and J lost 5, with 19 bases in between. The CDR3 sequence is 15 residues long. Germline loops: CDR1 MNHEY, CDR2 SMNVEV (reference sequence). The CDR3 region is CASSASTGLGHEQYF. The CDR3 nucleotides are TGTGCCAGCAGTGCCTCAACAGGGTTGGGCCACGAGCAGTACTTC.

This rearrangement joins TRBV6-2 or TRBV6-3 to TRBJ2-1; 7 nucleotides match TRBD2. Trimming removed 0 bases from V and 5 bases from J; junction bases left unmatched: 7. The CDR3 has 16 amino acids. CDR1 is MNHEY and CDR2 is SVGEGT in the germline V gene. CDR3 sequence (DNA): TGTGCCAGCAGTTACTCTATGCAGGGACTAAACAATGAGCAGTTCTTC. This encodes CASSYSMQGLNNEQFF.

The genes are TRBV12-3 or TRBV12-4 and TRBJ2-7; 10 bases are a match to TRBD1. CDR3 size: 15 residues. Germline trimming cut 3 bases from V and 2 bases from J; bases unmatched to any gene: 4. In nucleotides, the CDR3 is TGTGCCAGCAGTTTCGAAGGACAGGGGGCCTACGAGCAGTACTTC. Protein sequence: CASSFEGQGAYEQYF.

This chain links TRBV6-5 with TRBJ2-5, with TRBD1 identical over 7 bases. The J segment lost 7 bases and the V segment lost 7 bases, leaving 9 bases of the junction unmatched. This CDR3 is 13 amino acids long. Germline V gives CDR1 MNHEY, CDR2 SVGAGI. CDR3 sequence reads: CASIQGAGGTQYF. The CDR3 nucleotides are TGTGCCAGCATTCAGGGAGCAGGGGGGACCCAGTACTTC.

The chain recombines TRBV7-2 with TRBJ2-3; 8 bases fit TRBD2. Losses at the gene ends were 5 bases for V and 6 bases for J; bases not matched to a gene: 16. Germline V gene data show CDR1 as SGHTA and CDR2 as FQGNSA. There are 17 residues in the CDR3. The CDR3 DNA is TGTGCCAGCAGCCGCGGGGGGCTAGCGATTGGTTGGGATACGCAGTATTTT. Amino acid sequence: CASSRGGLAIGWDTQYF.

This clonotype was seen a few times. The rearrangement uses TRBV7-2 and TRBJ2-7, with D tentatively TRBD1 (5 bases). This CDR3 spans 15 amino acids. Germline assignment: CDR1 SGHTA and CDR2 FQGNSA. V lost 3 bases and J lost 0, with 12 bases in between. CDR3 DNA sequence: TGTGCCAGCAGCTTGGCCCCGGACACCTCCTACGAGCAGTACTTC. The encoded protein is CASSLAPDTSYEQYF. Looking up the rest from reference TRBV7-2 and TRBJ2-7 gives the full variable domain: GAGVSQSPSNKVTEKGKDVELRCDPISGHTALYWYRQSLGQGLEFLIYFQGNSAPDKSGLPSDRFSAERTGGSVSTLTIQRTQQEDSAVYLCASSLAPDTSYEQYFGPGTRLTVT.

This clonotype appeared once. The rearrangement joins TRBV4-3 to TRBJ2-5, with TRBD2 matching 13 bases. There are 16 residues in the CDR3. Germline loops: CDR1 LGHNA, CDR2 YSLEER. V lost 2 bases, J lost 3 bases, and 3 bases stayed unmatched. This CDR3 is CASSQTSGRVEETQYF. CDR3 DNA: TGCGCCAGCAGCCAAACTAGCGGGAGGGTGGAAGAGACCCAGTACTTC.

The CDR3 loop is CASSYVRDISYNEQFF. The CDR3 DNA reads as TGTGCCAGCAGTTACGTGAGGGACATCTCCTACAATGAGCAGTTCTTC. The V call is TRBV6-2 or TRBV6-3, the J call TRBJ2-1; possibly TRBD1 for D (6 bases). The germline gives CDR1 MNHEY, CDR2 SVGEGT. The CDR3 sequence is 16 residues long. V was cut by 2 bases and J by 0 bases, with 11 bases left in between.

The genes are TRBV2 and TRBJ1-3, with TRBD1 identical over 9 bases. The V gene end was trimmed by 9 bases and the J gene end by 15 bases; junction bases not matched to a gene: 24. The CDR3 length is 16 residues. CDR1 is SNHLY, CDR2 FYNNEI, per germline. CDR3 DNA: TGTGCCAGTACGGACAGGGGAGATCCTCCTCGCGATATACAATATTTT. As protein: CASTDRGDPPRDIQYF.

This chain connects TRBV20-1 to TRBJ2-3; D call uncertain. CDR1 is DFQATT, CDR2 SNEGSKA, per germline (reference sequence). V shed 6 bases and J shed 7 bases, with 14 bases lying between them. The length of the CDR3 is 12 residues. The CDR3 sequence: CSAQPSVNTQYF. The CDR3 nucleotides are TGCAGTGCGCAACCTAGTGTAAATACGCAGTATTTT.

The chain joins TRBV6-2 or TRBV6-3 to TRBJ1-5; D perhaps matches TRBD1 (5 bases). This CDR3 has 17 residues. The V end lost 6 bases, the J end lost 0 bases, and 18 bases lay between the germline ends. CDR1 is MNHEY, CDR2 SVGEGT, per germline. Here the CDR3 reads CASSRRAGSLSNQPQHF. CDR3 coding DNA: TGTGCCAGCAGCCGCCGGGCAGGGAGTCTTAGCAATCAGCCCCAGCATTTT.